This T cell receptor (beta chain) was documented in a study of T cell repertoires in cytomegalovirus infection. A single record per CDR3 protein comes from TCRdb applying MiXCR to the reads. The sample lists around 74,000 distinct CDR3 sequences, roughly 3.7% occurring once. This clonotype was seen ten or more times. Its cognate antigen is unknown. Overall study results and limits: HLA-C-restricted CMV-specific TCR beta clonotypes prevailed in the ex vivo response.

The source of this sequence is a human donor in good health (CMV status not recorded). Some clones in this sample may be carry-over from other donors' samples. The sequenced material came from PBMCs.

For the CDR3, the DNA is TGTGCCAGCAGTTACTCCCAGGAGCGGGTGTTGGCTGAAGCTTTCTTT. Protein product: CASSYSQERVLAEAFF. The rearrangement joins TRBV6-2 or TRBV6-3 to TRBJ1-1; D gene uncertain. Trimming removed 0 bases at V and 6 bases at J, with 17 bases between. Germline V CDR1 and CDR2: MNHEY, SVGEGT. The CDR3 has 16 residues.